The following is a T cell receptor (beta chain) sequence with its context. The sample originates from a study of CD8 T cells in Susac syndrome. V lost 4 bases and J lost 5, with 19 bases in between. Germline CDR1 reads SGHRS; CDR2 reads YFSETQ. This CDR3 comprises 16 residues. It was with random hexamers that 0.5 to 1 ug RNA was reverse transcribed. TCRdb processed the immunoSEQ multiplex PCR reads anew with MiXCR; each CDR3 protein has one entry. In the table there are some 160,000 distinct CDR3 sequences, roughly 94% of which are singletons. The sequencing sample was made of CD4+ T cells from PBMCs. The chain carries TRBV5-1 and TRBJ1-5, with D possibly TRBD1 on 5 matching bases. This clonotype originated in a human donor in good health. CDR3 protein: CASSLGGLGGYQPQHF. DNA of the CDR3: TGCGCCAGCAGCCTTGGGGGTCTGGGGGGGTATCAGCCCCAGCATTTT.